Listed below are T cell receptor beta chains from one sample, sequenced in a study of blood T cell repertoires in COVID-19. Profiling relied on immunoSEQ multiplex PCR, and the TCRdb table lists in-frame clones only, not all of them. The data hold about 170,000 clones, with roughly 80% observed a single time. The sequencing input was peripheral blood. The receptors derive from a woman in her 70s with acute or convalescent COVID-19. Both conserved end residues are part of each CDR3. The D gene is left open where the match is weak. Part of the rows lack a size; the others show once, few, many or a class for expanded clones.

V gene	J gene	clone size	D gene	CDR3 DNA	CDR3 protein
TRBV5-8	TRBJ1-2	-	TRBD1	TGTGCCAGCAGCTGGACAGGAGCTAACTATGGCTACACCTTC	CASSWTGANYGYTF
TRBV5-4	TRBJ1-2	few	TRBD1	TGTGCCAGCAGCGAACCGGACAGGGCTAACTATGGCTACACCTTC	CASSEPDRANYGYTF
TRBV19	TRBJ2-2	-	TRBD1	TGTGCCAGTAGTACGTACCGGGACAGAAACACCGGGGAGCTGTTTTTT	CASSTYRDRNTGELFF
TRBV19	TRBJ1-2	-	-	TGTGCCAGTTTCTTAGATCGCTACACCTTC	CASFLDRYTF
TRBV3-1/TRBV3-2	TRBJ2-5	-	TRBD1	TGTGCCAGCAGCCAAGATAGGGGACAGGGGAGGGGGACCCAGTACTTC	CASSQDRGQGRGTQYF
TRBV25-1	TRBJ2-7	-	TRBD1	TGTGCCAGCAGTGATAGGACAGGGGGGCCTTCCTACGAGCAGTACTTC	CASSDRTGGPSYEQYF
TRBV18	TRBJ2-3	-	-	TGTGCCAGCTCACGACTCGACTCCGAGCCGCAGTATTTT	CASSRLDSEPQYF
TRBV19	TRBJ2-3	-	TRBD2	TGTGCCAGTGCCCCCCTTAGCGGGTGGAGCACAGATACGCAGTATTTT	CASAPLSGWSTDTQYF
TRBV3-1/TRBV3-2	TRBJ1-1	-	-	TGTGCCAGCAGCCTGGGACAGAACACTGAAGCTTTCTTT	CASSLGQNTEAFF
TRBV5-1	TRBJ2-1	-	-	TGCGCCAGCAGCTTGGGTCCGAGGGGGTTCAATGAGCAGTTCTTC	CASSLGPRGFNEQFF
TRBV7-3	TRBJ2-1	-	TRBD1	TGTGCCAGCAGCCGTGACAGGGGGCTACACAATGAGCAGTTCTTC	CASSRDRGLHNEQFF
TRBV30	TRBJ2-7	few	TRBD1	TGTGCCTGGAGCAGGGGACAGGGGAATATGTACGAGCAGTACTTC	CAWSRGQGNMYEQYF
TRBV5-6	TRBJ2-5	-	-	TGTGCCAGCAGCGCCCCCGGGGTAGAGACCCAGTACTTC	CASSAPGVETQYF
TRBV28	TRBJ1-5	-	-	TGTGCCAGCAGTCCTCCTACAGGGAGATGGAGCAATCAGCCCCAGCATTTT	CASSPPTGRWSNQPQHF
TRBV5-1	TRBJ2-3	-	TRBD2	TGCGCCAGCAGCCCCACCGCGGCTAGCGGGAGTCGGGCAGATACGCAGTATTTT	CASSPTAASGSRADTQYF
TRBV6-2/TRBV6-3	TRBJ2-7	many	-	TGTGCCAGCAGCTCCCCTTACGAGCAGTACTTC	CASSSPYEQYF
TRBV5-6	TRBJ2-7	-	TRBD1	TGTGCCAGCAGCTCCCGGACAGGGCGTTCCTACGAGCAGTACTTC	CASSSRTGRSYEQYF
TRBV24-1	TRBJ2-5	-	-	TGTGCCACCAGTGATGTAAGGGGGTTTGAAGAGACCCAGTACTTC	CATSDVRGFEETQYF
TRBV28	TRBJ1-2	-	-	TGTGCCAGCAGGATAGCAAGGCCTAACTATGGCTACACCTTC	CASRIARPNYGYTF
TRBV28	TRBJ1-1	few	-	TGTGCCAGCAGTTCGTCCGGGTGGAGTATGAACACTGAAGCTTTCTTT	CASSSSGWSMNTEAFF
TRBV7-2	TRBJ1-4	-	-	TGTGCCAGCAGTGTTATTTCGGGACTGGGGGGAGAAAAACTGTTTTTT	CASSVISGLGGEKLFF
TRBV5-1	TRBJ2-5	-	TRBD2	TGCGCCAGCAGAACGGGACTAGCGGGGGGGACCCAAGAGACCCAGTACTTC	CASRTGLAGGTQETQYF
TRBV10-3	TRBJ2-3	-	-	TGTGCCATCAGGGATACCCCCGGTACAGGGCTCGGGGATACGCAGTATTTT	CAIRDTPGTGLGDTQYF
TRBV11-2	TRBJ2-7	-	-	TGTGCCAGCAGCTTAGTAGGGGGGGACCCCTACGAGCAGTACTTC	CASSLVGGDPYEQYF
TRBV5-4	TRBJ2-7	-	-	TGTGCCAGCAGCTTGGGAGGATACGAGCAGTACTTC	CASSLGGYEQYF
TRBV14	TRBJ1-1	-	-	TGTGCCAGCAGCCAATCAGGCTTGCGGACCCGGGGGGTCACTGAAGCTTTCTTT	CASSQSGLRTRGVTEAFF
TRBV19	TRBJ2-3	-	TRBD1	TGTGCCAGTAGTCCCCGGACAGGGAGGGATACGCAGTATTTT	CASSPRTGRDTQYF
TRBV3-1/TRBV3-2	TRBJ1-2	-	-	TGTGCCAGCAGCCAAGTTGGGGCCGTTAATGGCTACACCTTC	CASSQVGAVNGYTF
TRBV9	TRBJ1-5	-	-	TGTGCCAGCAGCGTAGGGGGGCACAATCAGCCCCAGCATTTT	CASSVGGHNQPQHF
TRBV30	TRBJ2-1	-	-	TGTGCCTACCTACATTCGGGGGAGCAGTTCTTC	CAYLHSGEQFF
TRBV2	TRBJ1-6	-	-	TGTGCCAGCAGCTGGGGGGGTGATAATTCACCCCTCCACTTT	CASSWGGDNSPLHF
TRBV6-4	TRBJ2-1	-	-	TGTGCCAGCAGCCTGGACAGAGACAATGAGCAGTTCTTC	CASSLDRDNEQFF
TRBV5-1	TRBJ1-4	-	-	TGCGCCAGCAGCTTGGCGGTAGCAACTAATGAAAAACTGTTTTTT	CASSLAVATNEKLFF
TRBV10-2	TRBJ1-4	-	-	TGCGCCAGCACCCGAGGAGCGGGTGAAAAACTGTTTTTT	CASTRGAGEKLFF
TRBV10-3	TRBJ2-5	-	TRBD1	TGTGCCATCAGTGAGTCCAAGACAGGGTCTACGGAGACCCAGTACTTC	CAISESKTGSTETQYF
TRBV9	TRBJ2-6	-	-	TGTGCCAGCGGTGGGGGGTCCTCCTTGAGGGCCAACGTCCTGACTTTC	CASGGGSSLRANVLTF
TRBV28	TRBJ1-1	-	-	TGTGCCAGCAGTTTGACCGGGGGGTCGGACCGAGCTTTCTTT	CASSLTGGSDRAFF
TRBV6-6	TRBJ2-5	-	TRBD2	TGTGCCAGCACCCCGACTAGCGGGGGACTAGAGACCCAGTACTTC	CASTPTSGGLETQYF
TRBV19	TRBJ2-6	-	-	TGTGCCAGTAGTCCCCGCGGGCTAGGGATCTCTGCGGGGGCCAACGTCCTGACTTTC	CASSPRGLGISAGANVLTF
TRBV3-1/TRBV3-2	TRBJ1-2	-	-	TGTGCCAGCAGCCAACAAACTAACTATGGCTACACCTTC	CASSQQTNYGYTF
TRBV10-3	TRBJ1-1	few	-	TGTGCCACTCGGACACAAATGGAAGCTTTCTTT	CATRTQMEAFF
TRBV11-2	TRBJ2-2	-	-	TGTGCCAGCAGCGACCCGACAGGAGCCGGGGAGCTGTTTTTT	CASSDPTGAGELFF
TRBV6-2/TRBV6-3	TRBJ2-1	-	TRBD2	TGTGCCAGCAGTTCCAGAGAGACTAGCGGAGACAATGAGCAGTTCTTC	CASSSRETSGDNEQFF
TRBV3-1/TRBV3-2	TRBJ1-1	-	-	TGTGCCAGCAGCCAGCTCGGGAGAAACACTGAAGCTTTCTTT	CASSQLGRNTEAFF
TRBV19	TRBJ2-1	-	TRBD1	TGTGCCAGTAGTGAGACAGGGGGGGGCAATGAGCAGTTCTTC	CASSETGGGNEQFF
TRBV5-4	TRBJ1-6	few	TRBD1	TGTGCCAGCAGCTCAAAGCCGGGACAGGGGCCTTTTCCACCCCTCCACTTT	CASSSKPGQGPFPPLHF
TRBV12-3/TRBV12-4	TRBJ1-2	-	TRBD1	TGTGCCAGCAGTTCCCGACAGGGAGGCTACACCTTC	CASSSRQGGYTF
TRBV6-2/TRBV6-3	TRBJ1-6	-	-	TGTGCCAGCAGTTTTCAGGGGTATAATTCACCCCTCCACTTT	CASSFQGYNSPLHF